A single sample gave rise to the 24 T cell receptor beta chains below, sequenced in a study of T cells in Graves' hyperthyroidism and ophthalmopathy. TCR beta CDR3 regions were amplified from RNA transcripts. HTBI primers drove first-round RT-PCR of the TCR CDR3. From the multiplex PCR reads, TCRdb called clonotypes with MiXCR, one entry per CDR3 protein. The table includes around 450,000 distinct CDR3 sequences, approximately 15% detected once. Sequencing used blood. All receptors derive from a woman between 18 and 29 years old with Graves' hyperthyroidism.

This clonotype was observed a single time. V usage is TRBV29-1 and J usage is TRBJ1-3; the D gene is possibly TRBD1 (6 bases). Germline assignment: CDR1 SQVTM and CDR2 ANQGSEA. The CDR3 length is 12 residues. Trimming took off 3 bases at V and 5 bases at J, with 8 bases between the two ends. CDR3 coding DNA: TGCAGCGTTGATGGACAGAGAAACACCATATATTTT. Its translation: CSVDGQRNTIYF.

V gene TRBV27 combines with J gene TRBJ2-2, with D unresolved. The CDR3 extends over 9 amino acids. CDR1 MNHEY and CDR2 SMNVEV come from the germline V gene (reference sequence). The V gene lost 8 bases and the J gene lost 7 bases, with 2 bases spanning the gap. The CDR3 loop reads CASGGELFF. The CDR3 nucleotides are TGTGCCAGCGGCGGGGAGCTGTTTTTT.

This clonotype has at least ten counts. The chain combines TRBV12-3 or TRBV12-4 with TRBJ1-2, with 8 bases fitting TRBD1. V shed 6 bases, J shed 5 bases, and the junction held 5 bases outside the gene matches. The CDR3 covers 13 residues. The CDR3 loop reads CASSGQGKYGYTF. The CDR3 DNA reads TGTGCCAGCAGCGGACAGGGAAAGTATGGCTACACCTTC.

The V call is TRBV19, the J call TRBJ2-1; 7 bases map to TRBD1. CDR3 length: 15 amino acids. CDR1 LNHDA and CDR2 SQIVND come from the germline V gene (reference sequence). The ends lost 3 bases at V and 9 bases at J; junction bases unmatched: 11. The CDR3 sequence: CASSISDRVSGEQFF. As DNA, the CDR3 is TGTGCCAGTAGTATCAGTGACAGGGTATCCGGTGAGCAGTTCTTC.

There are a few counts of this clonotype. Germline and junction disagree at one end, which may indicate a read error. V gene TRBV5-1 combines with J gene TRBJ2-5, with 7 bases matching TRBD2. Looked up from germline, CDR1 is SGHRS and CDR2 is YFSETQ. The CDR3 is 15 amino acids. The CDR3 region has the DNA TGCGCCTGCAGCTTGGTTGGCGGGAGAGAGGAGACCCAGTACTTC. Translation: CACSLVGGREETQYF.

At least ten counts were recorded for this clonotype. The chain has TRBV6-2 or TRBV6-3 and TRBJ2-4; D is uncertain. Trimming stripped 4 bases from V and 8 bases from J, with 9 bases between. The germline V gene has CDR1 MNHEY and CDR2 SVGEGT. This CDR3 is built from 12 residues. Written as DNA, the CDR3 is TGTGCCAGCAGTTCTGGGGTTGACATTCAGTACTTC. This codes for CASSSGVDIQYF.

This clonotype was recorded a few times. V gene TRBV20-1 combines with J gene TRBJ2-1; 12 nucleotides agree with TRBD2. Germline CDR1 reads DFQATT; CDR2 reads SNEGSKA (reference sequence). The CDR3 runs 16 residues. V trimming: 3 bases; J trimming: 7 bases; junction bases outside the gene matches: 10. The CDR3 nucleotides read TGCAGTGCTAGTTTGGGAGCTAGCGGGAGGGCTAATGAGCAGTTCTTC. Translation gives CSASLGASGRANEQFF.

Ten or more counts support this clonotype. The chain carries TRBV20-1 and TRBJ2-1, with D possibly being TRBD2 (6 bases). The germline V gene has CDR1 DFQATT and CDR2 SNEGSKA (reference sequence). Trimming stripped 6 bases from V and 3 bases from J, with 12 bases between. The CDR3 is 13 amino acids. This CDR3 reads CSAKRANYNEQFF. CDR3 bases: TGCAGTGCCAAGCGGGCGAACTACAATGAGCAGTTCTTC.

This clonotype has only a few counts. The DNA for the CDR3 is TGCAGTGCTATGGGACTAGCGGGATATGAGGAGCAGTACTTC. Protein product: CSAMGLAGYEEQYF. The genes are TRBV20-1 and TRBJ2-7, with 13 bases identical to TRBD2. CDR3 length equals 14 residues. The ends lost 4 bases at V and 7 bases at J; junction bases unmatched: 7. Per the germline V gene, CDR1 is DFQATT and CDR2 is SNEGSKA (reference sequence).

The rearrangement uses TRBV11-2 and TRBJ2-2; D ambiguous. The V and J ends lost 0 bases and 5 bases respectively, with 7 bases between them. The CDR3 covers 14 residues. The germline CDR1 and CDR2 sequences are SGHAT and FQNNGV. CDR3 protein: CASSLEGLTGELFF. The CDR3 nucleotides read TGTGCCAGCAGCTTAGAAGGATTAACCGGGGAGCTGTTTTTT.

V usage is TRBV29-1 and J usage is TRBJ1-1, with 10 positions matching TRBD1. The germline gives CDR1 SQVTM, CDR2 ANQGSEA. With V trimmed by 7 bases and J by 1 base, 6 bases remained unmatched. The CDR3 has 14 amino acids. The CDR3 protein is CSARQGAGNTEAFF. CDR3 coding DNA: TGCAGCGCACGACAGGGGGCGGGGAACACTGAAGCTTTCTTT.

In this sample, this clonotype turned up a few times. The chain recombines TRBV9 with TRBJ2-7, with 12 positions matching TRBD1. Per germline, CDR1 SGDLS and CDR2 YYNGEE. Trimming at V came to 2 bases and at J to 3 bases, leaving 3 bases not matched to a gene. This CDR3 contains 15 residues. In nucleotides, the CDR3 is TGTGCCAGCAGCGTCGGGACAGGGGGCATCTACGAGCAGTACTTC. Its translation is CASSVGTGGIYEQYF.

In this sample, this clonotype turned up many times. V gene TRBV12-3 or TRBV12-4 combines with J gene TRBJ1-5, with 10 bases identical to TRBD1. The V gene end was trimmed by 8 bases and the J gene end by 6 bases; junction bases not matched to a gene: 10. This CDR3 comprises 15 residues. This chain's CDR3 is CASSLQGQGTQPQHF. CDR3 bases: TGTGCCAGCTCACTTCAGGGACAGGGGACTCAGCCCCAGCATTTT.

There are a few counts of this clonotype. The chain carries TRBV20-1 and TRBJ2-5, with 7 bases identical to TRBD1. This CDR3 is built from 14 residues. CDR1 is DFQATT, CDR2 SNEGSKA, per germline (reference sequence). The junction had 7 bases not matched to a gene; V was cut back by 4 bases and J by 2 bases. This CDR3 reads CSATSRDSQETQYF. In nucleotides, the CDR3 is TGCAGTGCTACGTCCCGGGACAGTCAAGAGACCCAGTACTTC.

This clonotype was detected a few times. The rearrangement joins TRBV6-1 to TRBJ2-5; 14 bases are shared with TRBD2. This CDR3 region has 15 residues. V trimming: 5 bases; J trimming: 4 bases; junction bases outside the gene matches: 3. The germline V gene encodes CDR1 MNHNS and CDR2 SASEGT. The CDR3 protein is CASSPTSGGVETQYF. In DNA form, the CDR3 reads TGTGCCAGCAGTCCGACTAGCGGGGGGGTAGAGACCCAGTACTTC.

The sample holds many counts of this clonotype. The CDR3 is CASSYGLAEFFYEQYF. The CDR3 coding sequence is TGTGCCAGCAGTTACGGGCTAGCGGAGTTCTTCTACGAGCAGTACTTC. The rearrangement joins TRBV6-5 to TRBJ2-7, with 7 bases identical to TRBD2. The germline V gene has CDR1 MNHEY and CDR2 SVGAGI. The CDR3 covers 16 residues. Trimming cost V 2 bases and J 3 bases; bases outside gene matches: 10.

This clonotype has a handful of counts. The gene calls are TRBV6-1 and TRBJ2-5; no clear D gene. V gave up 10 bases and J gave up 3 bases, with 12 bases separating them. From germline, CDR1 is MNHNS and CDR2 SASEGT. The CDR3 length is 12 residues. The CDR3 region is CATKAVKETQYF. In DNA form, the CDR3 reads TGTGCCACCAAGGCAGTTAAAGAGACCCAGTACTTC.

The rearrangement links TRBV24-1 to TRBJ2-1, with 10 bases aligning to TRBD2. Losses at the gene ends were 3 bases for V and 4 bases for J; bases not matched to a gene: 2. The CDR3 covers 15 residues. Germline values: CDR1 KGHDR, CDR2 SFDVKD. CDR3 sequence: CATSDGLAAYNEQFF. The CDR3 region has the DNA TGTGCCACCAGTGATGGACTAGCGGCTTACAATGAGCAGTTCTTC.

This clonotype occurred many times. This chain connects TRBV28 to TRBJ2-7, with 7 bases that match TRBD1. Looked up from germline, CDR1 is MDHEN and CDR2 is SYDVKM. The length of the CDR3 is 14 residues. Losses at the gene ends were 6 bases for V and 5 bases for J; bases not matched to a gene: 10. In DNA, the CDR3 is TGTGCCAGCAGCGCCAGACAGGGCCACCACGAGCAGTACTTC. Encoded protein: CASSARQGHHEQYF.

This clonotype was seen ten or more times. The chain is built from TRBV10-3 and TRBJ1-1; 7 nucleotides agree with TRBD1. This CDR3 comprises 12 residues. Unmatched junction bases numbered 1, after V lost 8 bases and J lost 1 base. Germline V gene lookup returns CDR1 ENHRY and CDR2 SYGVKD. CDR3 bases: TGTGCCATCGGGACAGAGAACACTGAAGCTTTCTTT. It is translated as CAIGTENTEAFF.

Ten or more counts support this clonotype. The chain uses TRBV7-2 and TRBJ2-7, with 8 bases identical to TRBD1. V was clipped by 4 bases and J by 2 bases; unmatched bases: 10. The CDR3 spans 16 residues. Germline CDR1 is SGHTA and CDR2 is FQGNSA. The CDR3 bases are TGTGCCAGCAGCTATCCAAAGGGGACAGGACCCTACGAGCAGTACTTC. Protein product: CASSYPKGTGPYEQYF.

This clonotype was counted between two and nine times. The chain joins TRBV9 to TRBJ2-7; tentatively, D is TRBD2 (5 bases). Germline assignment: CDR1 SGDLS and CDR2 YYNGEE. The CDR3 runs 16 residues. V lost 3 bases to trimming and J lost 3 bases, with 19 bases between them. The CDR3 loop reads CASSASPTGVDYEQYF. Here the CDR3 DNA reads TGTGCCAGCAGCGCATCCCCAACCGGGGTAGACTACGAGCAGTACTTC.

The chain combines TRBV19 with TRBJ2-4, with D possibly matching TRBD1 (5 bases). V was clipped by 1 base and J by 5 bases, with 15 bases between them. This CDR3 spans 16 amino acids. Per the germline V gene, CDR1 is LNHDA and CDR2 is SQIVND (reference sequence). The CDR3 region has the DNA TGTGCCAGTAGTATAGTGTCAAGGGGCGCGGAAAACATTCAGTACTTC. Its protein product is CASSIVSRGAENIQYF.

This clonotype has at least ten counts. The CDR3 loop reads CASSIPGTSGTVTQYF. As DNA, the CDR3 is TGTGCCAGCAGTATCCCCGGGACTAGCGGGACGGTTACGCAGTATTTT. The rearrangement uses TRBV27 and TRBJ2-3; 13 nucleotides align to TRBD2. CDR1 is MNHEY and CDR2 is SMNVEV in the germline V gene (reference sequence). This CDR3 has 16 amino acids. The ends lost 5 bases at V and 8 bases at J; junction bases unmatched: 10.